This T cell receptor (beta chain) is from a study of graft-versus-host responses after intestinal transplantation. Study-level information: Tacrolimus and steroids were given for around 3 years to all recipients after anti-thymocyte globulin induction.

Clones were read by immunoSEQ multiplex PCR, and TCRdb kept only the in-frame ones, dropping some. The sample records just over 85,000 clones, under 95% being singletons. V trimming: 8 bases; J trimming: 4 bases; junction bases outside the gene matches: 13. The CDR3 loop spans 15 amino acids. CDR1 is SGHDN and CDR2 is FVKESK in the germline V gene. Study-wide results and caveats: Early post-transplant HvG declines were associated with peak circulating GvH clone levels. Investigators detected GvH clones in recipient marrow, with some emerging earlier in ileum or blood.

With regard to this clone: Its target is not known.

The sequencing here drew on unstimulated CD8+ T cells sorted from spleen or lymph node cells, taken before transplant. This receptor was identified in a human donor who was the organ donor for an intestinal transplant. This chain links TRBV14 with TRBJ2-7; 8 bases align to TRBD2. In nucleotides, the CDR3 is TGTGCCAGCGCACCCCCGGGCGGGGGGACTTACGAGCAGTACTTC. It codes for CASAPPGGGTYEQYF.